This entry describes one T cell receptor (beta chain). One end of the junction varies from germline; a read error may be responsible. The CDR3 runs 12 residues. CDR1 SQVTM and CDR2 ANQGSEA come from the germline V gene. Primers used in a second PCR of about 6 to 11 cycles were a sample-barcoded 5' primer and a J-beta primer mix. From the 5' RACE reads, TCRdb called clonotypes with MiXCR, one entry per CDR3 protein. The sample holds approximately 900,000 distinct CDR3 sequences; roughly 28% are singletons and the top ten take roughly 10%. This sample is part of a study of blood T cells in healthy people across ages. The sample was also linked to a second study, of T cells of mothers and their children.

This TCR derives from a woman aged 40 to 50 in good health. The sample comprised blood. V gene TRBV29-1 combines with J gene TRBJ1-1; possibly TRBD1 for D (6 bases). CDR3 nucleotides: TGCAGCATTGAAAGGTTAAACAGGGCCGCTTTCTTT. Translated: CSIERLNRAAFF.